This record covers a single TCR beta chain. This sample was taken from a study of T cell changes during pregnancy in multiple sclerosis. The protocol was immunoSEQ multiplex PCR, while the TCRdb copy is restricted to in-frame clones and leaves out a portion. The table includes roughly 74,000 clones, approximately 91% detected once. From germline, CDR1 is SGHDT and CDR2 YYEEEE. The CDR3 loop spans 17 amino acids. The germline V and J ends were trimmed by 4 bases and 0 bases, with 16 bases remaining between them. This chain connects TRBV5-6 to TRBJ2-2; D gene unclear. This specimen was peripheral blood, taken before pregnancy. The receptor comes from a female donor with multiple sclerosis, enrolled in a pregnancy study. The CDR3 loop reads CASSTAHRESNTGELFF. Here the CDR3 DNA reads TGTGCCAGCAGCACGGCTCACAGAGAGTCGAACACCGGGGAGCTGTTTTTT.